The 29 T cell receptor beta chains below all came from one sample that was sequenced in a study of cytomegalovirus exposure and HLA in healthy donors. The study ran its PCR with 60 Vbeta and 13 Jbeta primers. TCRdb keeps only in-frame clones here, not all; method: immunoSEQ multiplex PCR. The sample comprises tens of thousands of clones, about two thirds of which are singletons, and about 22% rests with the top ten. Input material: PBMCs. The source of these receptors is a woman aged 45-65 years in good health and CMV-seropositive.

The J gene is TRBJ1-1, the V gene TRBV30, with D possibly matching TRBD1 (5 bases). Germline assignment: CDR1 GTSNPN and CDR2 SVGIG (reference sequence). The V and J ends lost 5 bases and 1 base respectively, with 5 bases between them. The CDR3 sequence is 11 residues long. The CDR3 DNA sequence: TGTGCCTGGCAGGGGAACACTGAAGCTTTCTTT. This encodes CAWQGNTEAFF.

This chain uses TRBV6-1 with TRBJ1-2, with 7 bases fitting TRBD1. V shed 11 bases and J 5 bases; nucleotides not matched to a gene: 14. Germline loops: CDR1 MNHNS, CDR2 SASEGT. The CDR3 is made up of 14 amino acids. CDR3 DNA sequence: TGTGCCTCCACCTCGCAACAGGGGATTTATGGCTACACCTTC. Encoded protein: CASTSQQGIYGYTF.

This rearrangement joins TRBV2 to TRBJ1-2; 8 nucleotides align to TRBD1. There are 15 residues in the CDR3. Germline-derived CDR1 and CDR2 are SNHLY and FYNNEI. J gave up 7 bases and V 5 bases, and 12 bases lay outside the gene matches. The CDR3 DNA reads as TGTGCCAGCAGTAGCTCAGGGGGCTCCCGGAGTGGCTACACCTTC. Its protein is CASSSSGGSRSGYTF.

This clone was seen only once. The CDR3 bases are TGTGCCTGGAGTGTACTCGGGACAGGGATTTATGGCTACACCTTC. This encodes CAWSVLGTGIYGYTF. The chain couples TRBV30 to TRBJ1-2; 9 bases align to TRBD1. Trimming cost V 0 bases and J 5 bases; bases outside gene matches: 7. Per germline, CDR1 GTSNPN and CDR2 SVGIG (reference sequence). This CDR3 is 15 amino acids long.

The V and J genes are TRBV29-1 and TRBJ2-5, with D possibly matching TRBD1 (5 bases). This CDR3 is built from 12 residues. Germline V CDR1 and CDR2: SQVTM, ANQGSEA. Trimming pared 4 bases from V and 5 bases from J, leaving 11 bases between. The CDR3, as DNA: TGCAGCGTTGCGGACACCGGGGAGACCCAGTACTTC. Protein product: CSVADTGETQYF.

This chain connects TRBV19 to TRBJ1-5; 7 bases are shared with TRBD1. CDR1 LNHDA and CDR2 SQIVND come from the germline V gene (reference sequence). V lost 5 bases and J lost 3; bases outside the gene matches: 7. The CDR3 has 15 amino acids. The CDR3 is CASSHVTGTNQPQHF. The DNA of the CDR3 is TGTGCCAGTAGTCACGTGACAGGGACCAATCAGCCCCAGCATTTT.

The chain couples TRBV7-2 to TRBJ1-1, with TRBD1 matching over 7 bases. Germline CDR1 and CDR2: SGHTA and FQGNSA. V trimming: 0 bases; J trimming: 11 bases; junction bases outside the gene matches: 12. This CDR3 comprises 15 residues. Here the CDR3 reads CASSLAHGTALRAFF. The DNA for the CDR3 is TGTGCCAGCAGCTTAGCGCATGGGACAGCGCTGAGGGCTTTCTTT.

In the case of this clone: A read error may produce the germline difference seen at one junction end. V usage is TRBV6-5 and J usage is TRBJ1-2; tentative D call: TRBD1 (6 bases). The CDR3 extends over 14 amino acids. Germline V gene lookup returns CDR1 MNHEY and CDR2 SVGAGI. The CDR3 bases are TGTGCCAGCAGTTCCGCGACAGGCTCCTATGGCTACATCTTC. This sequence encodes CASSSATGSYGYIF.

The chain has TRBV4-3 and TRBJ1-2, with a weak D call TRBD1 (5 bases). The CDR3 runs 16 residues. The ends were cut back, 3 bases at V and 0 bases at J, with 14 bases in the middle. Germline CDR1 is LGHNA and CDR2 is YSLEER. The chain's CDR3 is CASSQSRSGSNYGYTF. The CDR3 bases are TGCGCCAGCAGCCAGTCCCGGTCAGGGTCTAACTATGGCTACACCTTC.

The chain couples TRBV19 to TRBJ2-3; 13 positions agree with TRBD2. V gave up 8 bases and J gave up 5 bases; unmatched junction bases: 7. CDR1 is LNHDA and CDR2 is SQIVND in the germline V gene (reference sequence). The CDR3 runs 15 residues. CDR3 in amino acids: CASRVTSGGIDTQYF. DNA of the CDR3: TGTGCCAGTCGGGTGACTAGCGGGGGGATAGATACGCAGTATTTT.

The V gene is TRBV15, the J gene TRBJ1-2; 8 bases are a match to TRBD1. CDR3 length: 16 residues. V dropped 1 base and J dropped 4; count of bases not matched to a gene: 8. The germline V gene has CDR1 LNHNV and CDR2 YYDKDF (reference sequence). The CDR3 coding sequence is TGTGCCACCAGCAGAGCATACTCAGGGGGCCGCTATGGCTACACCTTC. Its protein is CATSRAYSGGRYGYTF.

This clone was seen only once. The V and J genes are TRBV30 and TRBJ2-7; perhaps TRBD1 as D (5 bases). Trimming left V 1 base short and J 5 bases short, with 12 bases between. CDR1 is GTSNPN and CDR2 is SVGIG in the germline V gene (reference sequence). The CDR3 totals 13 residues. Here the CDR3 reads CAWSGVGANEQYF. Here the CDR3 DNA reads TGTGCCTGGAGTGGCGTTGGGGCGAACGAGCAGTACTTC. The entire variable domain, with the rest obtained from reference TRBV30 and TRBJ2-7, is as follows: SQTIHQWPATLVQPVGSPLSLECTVEGTSNPNLYWYRQAAGRGLQLLFYSVGIGQISSEVPQNLSASRPQDRQFILSSKKLLLSDSGFYLCAWSGVGANEQYFGPGTRLTVT.

The CDR3 protein is CASSQEPFEQFF. CDR3 nucleotides: TGTGCCAGCAGCCAGGAGCCGTTTGAGCAGTTCTTC. The rearrangement uses TRBV4-2 and TRBJ2-1; the D is unclear. The CDR3 has 12 residues. Germline V gene data show CDR1 as LGHNA and CDR2 as YNFKEQ. V gave up 3 bases and J gave up 9 bases, with 9 bases separating them.

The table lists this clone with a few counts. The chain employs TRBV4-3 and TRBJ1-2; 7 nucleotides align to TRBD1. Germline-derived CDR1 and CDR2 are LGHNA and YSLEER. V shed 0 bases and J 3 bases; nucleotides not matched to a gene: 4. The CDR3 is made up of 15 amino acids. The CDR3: CASSQDNRGDYGYTF. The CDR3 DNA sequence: TGCGCCAGCAGCCAAGATAACAGGGGCGACTATGGCTACACCTTC.

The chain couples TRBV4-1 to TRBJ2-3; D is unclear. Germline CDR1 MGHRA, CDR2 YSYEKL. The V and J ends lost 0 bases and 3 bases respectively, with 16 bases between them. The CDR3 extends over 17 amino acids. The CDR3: CASSQDGLQMLTDTQYF. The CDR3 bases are TGCGCCAGCAGCCAAGATGGGCTTCAGATGCTTACAGATACGCAGTATTTT.

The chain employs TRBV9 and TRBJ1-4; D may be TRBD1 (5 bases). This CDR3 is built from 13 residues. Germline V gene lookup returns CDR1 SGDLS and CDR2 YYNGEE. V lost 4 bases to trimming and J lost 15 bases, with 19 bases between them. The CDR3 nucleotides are TGTGCCAGCAGCCCTCAATACTCGACAGAAGTGTTTTTT. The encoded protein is CASSPQYSTEVFF.

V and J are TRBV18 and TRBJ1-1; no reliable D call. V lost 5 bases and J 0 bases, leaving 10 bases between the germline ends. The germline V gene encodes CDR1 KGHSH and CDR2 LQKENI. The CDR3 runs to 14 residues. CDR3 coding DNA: TGTGCCAGCTCAAATTCGGTACTGAACACTGAAGCTTTCTTT. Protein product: CASSNSVLNTEAFF.

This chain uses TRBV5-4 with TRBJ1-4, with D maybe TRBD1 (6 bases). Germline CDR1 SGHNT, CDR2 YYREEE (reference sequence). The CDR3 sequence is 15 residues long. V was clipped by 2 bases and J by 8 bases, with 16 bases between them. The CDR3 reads CASSFGTRTEEKLFF. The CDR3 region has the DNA TGTGCCAGCAGCTTCGGGACGAGGACAGAGGAAAAACTGTTTTTT.

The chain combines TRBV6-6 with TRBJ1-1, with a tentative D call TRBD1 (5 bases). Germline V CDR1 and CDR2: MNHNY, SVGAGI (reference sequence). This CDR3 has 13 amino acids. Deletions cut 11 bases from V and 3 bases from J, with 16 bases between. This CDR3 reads CAAHRGLDTEAFF. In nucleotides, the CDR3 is TGTGCCGCCCACCGGGGACTAGACACTGAAGCTTTCTTT.

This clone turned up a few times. In DNA form, the CDR3 reads TGTGCCAGCAGCAAAGAAGGCAGGGGGCGTTCACCCCTCCACTTT. Translation: CASSKEGRGRSPLHF. The chain recombines TRBV21-1 with TRBJ1-6; the D segment call TRBD1 is taken from the table without a DNA check. TRBV21-1 is an annotated pseudogene. The CDR3 loop spans 15 amino acids.

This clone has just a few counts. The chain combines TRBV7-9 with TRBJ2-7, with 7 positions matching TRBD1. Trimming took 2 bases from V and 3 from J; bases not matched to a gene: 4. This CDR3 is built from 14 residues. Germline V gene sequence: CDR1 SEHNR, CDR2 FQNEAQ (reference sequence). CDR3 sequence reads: CASSLRDSHYEQYF. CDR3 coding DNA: TGTGCCAGCAGCTTAAGGGACAGCCACTACGAGCAGTACTTC.

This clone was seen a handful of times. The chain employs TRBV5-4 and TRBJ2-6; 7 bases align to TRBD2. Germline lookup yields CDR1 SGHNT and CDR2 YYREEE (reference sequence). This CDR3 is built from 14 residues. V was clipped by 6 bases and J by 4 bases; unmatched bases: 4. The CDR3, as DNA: TGTGCCAGCACCTGGGGGGGAGGGGCCAACGTCCTGACTTTC. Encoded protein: CASTWGGGANVLTF.

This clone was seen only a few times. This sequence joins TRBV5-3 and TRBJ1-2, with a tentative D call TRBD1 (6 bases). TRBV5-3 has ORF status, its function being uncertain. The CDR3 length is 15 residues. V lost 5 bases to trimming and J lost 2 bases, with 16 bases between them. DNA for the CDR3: TGTGCCAGAAGTCGTAGGGAACAGGGCAACTATGGCTACACCTTC. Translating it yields CARSRREQGNYGYTF.

The CDR3, as DNA: TGTGCCAGCAGCTGGGAGACCTATGGCTACACCTTC. Its protein product is CASSWETYGYTF. This rearrangement joins TRBV5-8 to TRBJ1-2; no firm D call. The germline V gene has CDR1 SGHTS and CDR2 YDEGEE. The V and J ends lost 3 bases and 4 bases respectively, with 7 bases between them. The CDR3 runs to 12 residues.

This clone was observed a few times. The CDR3 loop is CASRQGHTGELFF. The CDR3 DNA is TGTGCCAGCAGACAGGGGCACACCGGGGAGCTGTTTTTT. The chain has TRBV7-2 and TRBJ2-2; 7 bases map to TRBD1. The CDR3 consists of 13 residues. After removal of 6 bases from V and 3 bases from J, the junction contained 1 base not matched to a gene. Germline V CDR1 and CDR2: SGHTA, FQGNSA.

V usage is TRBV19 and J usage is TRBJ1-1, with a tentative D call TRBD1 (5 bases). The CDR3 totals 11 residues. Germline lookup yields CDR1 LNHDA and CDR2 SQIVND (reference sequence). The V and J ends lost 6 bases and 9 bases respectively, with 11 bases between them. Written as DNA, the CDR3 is TGTGCCAGTAGAGGACAAGTCAAAGCTTTCTTT. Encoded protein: CASRGQVKAFF.

The CDR3 here is CAWSLGGYEQYF. In DNA, the CDR3 is TGTGCCTGGAGCCTGGGGGGCTACGAGCAGTACTTC. The chain employs TRBV30 and TRBJ2-7; D might be TRBD2 (6 bases). The CDR3 is made up of 12 amino acids. Germline loops: CDR1 GTSNPN, CDR2 SVGIG (reference sequence). The ends were cut back, 3 bases at V and 3 bases at J, with 9 bases in the middle.

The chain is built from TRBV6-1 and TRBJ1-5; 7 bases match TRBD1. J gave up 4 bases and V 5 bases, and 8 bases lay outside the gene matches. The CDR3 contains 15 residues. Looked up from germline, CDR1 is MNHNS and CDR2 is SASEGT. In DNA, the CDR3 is TGTGCCAGCAGTCCTACAGGGGATGTTAATCAGCCCCAGCATTTT. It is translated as CASSPTGDVNQPQHF.

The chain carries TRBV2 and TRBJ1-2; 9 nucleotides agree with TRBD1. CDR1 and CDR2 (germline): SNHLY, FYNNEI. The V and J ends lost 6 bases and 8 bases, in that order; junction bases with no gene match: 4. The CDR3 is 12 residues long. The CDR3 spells CASSRDRDGYTF. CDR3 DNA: TGTGCCAGCAGCCGGGACAGGGACGGCTACACCTTC.